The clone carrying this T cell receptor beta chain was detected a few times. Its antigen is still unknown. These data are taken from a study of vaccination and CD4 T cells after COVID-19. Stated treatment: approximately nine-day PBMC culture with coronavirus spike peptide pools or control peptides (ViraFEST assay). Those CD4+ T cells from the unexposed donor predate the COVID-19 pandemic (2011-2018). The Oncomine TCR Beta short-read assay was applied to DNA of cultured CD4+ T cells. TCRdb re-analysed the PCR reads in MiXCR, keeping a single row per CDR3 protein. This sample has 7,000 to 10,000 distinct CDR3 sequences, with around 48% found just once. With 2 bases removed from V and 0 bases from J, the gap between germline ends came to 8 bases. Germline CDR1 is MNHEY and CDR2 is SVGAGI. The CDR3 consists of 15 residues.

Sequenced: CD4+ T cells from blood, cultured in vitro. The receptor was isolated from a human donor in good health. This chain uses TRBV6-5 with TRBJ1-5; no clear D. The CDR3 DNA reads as TGTGCCAGCAGTTACATCGACGGTAGCAATCAGCCCCAGCATTTT. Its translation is CASSYIDGSNQPQHF.